What follows are 5 T cell receptor beta chains derived from one specimen sequenced in a study of Tregs in tolerant kidney transplant recipients. Repertoires were generated with immunoSEQ multiplex PCR, while TCRdb's copy carries only in-frame clones and drops some. The table gives over 25,000 clones; the top ten clones make up 7.6% of it. The starting material was CD8+ T cells from blood, obtained before the transplant. The receptors come from a human donor who received a combined kidney and bone marrow transplant.

Details on this clone: The read is 3 residues too short to cover the CDR3 end, so that end is filled in from the germline J gene. The chain couples TRBV19 to TRBJ1-1; D gene unclear. The V end was cut by 5 bases, the J end by 1 base, with 8 bases between. The CDR3 runs 13 residues. Germline V gene data show CDR1 as LNHDA and CDR2 as SQIVND (reference sequence). The DNA read from the CDR3 is TGTGCCAGTAGTTGGCTCTGGAACACTGAA. It encodes CASSWLWNTE. The CDR3 as a whole reads CASSWLWNTEAFF.

In the case of this clone: The read ends 3 residues early relative to the CDR3; the germline J gene fills the gap. The J gene is TRBJ1-2, the V gene TRBV2, with D perhaps TRBD1 (5 bases). The V gene's germline CDR1 is SNHLY and CDR2 FYNNEI. Trimming shortened V by 7 bases and J by 7 bases, and 13 bases separated the two germline ends. The CDR3 has 12 residues. CDR3 residues: CASTEKGPGYTF. Partial CDR3 DNA: TGTGCCAGCACCGAAAAGGGGCCTGGC.

Regarding this clone: The read comes to an end 3 residues before the CDR3 does, leaving the germline J gene to fill in the end. The rearrangement joins TRBV5-1 to TRBJ1-1; D is perhaps TRBD1 (6 bases). Trimming shortened V by 4 bases and J by 0 bases, and 10 bases separated the two germline ends. The germline gives CDR1 SGHRS, CDR2 YFSETQ. The CDR3 has 14 residues. The CDR3 here is CASSPGTLNTEAFF. CDR3 DNA, as far as it was read: TGCGCCAGCAGCCCCGGGACATTGAACACTGAA.

Regarding this clone: The CDR3 is cut off 3 residues early in the read; its end comes from the germline J gene. The genes are TRBV5-1 and TRBJ1-1; D possibly corresponds to TRBD1 (6 bases). Germline values: CDR1 SGHRS, CDR2 YFSETQ. V lost 2 bases, J lost 4 bases, and 12 bases lay in between. The CDR3 has 14 residues. The part of the CDR3 DNA that was read is TGCGCCAGCAGCTTACAGGGCGGGGGCACTGAA. Its translation is CASSLQGGGTE. The entire CDR3 is CASSLQGGGTEAFF.

This chain's CDR3 is CASPIYEQYF. Partial CDR3 DNA: TGTGCCAGCCCTATCTACGAG. The V and J genes are TRBV18 and TRBJ2-7; no clear D gene. The read finishes 3 residues shy of the CDR3 end, and the germline J gene is used to complete it. This CDR3 spans 10 amino acids. Trimming removed 8 bases at V and 3 bases at J, with 5 bases between. Germline CDR1 and CDR2: KGHSH and LQKENI.